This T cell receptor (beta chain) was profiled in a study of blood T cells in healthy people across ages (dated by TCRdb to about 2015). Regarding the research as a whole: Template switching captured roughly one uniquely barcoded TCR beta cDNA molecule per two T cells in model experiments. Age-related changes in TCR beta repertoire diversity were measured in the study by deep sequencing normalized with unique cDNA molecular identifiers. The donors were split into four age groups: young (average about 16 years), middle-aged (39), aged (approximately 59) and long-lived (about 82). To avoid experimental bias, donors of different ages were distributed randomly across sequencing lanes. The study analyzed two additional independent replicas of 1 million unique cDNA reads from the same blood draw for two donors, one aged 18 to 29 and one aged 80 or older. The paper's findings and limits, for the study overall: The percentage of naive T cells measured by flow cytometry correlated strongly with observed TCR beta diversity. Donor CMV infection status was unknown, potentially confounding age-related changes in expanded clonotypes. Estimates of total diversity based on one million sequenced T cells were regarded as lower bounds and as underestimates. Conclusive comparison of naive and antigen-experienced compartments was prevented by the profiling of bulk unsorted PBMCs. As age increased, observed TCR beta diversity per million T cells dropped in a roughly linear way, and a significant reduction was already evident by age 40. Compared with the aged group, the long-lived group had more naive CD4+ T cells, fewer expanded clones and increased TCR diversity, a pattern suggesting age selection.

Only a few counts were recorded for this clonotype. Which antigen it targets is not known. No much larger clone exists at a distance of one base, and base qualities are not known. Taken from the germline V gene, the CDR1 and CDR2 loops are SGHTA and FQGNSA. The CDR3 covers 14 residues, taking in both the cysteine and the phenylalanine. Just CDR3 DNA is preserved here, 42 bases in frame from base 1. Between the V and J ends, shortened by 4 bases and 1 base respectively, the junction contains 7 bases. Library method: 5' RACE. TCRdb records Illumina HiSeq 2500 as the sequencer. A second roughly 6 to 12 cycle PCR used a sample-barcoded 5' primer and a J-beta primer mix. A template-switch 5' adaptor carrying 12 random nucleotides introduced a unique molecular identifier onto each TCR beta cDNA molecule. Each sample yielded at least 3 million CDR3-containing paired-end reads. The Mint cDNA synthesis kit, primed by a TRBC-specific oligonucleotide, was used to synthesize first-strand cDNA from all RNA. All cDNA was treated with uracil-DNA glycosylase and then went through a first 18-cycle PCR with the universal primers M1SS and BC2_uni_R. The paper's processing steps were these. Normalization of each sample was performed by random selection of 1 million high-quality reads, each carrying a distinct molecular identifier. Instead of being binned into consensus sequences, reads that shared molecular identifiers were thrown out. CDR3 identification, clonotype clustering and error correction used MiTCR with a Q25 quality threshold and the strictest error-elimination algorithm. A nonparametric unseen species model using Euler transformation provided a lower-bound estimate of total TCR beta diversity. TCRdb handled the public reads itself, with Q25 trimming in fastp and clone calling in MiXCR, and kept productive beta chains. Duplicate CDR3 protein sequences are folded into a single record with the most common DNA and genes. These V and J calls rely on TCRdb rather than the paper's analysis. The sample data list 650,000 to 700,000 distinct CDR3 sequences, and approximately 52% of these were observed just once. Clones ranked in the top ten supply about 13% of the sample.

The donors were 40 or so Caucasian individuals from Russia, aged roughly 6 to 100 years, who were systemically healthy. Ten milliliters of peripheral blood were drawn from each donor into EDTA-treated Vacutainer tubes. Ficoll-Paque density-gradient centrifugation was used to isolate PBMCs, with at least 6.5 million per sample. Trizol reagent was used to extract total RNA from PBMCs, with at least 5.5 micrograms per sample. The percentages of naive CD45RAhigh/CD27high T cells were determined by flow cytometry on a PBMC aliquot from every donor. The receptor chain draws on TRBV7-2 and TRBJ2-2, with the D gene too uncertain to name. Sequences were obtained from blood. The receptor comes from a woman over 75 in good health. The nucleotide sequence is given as TGTGCCAGCAGCTGGGGTGGGAACACCGGGGAGCTGTTTTTT. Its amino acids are CASSWGGNTGELFF.